This T cell receptor beta chain was recovered during a study of glioma-infiltrating T cells. The junction had 9 bases not matched to a gene; V was cut back by 2 bases and J by 6 bases. This CDR3 comprises 15 residues. The germline gives CDR1 MDHEN, CDR2 SYDVKM. In this sample, this clonotype turned up a few times. Using RNA template, CDR3s of TCR alpha and beta were amplified with iRepertoire arm-PCR. TCRdb processed the multiplex PCR reads anew with MiXCR; each CDR3 protein has one entry. The sample contains some 150,000 distinct CDR3 sequences, about two fifths of which appear only once. The chain combines TRBV28 with TRBJ2-7; 8 bases line up with TRBD2. The sample comprised glioma tissue, nonneoplastic brain tissue, or PBMCs (not recorded which). This sequence originates from a human donor with low-grade glioma or glioblastoma, undergoing nonglioma brain surgery, or in good health (not recorded which). CDR3 in DNA: TGTGCCAGCAGTTTAGGTAGCGGGACCGTCAGCGAGCAGTACTTC. Its translation is CASSLGSGTVSEQYF.